This entry lists 30 T cell receptor beta chains sequenced from one sample in a study of CD8+ T cells in alopecia areata. Treatment denoted: oral pan-JAK inhibitor, 5-10 mg twice daily. Sequencing relied on a cDNA template that was reverse transcribed from extracted RNA. Repertoires were generated with immunoSEQ multiplex PCR, while TCRdb's copy carries only in-frame clones and drops some. There are roughly 280,000 clones in the sample; roughly 63% occur only once, and 0.93% lies in the top ten. The sequencing used CD4+ T cells sorted from blood, collected at week 52, from a patient treated with tofacitinib. The receptors come from a human donor with alopecia areata.

The rearrangement uses TRBV13 and TRBJ2-7; D is undetermined. V lost 4 bases, J lost 5 bases, and 12 bases lay in between. There are 13 residues in the CDR3. Germline assignment: CDR1 PRHDT and CDR2 FYEKMQ (reference sequence). In DNA, the CDR3 is TGTGCCAGCAGCTCATCCCGAGACGACGAGCAGTACTTC. Translating it yields CASSSSRDDEQYF.

The J gene is TRBJ2-7, the V gene TRBV27; 7 bases line up with TRBD1. Germline-derived CDR1 and CDR2 are MNHEY and SMNVEV (reference sequence). Trimming took 2 bases from V and 4 from J; bases not matched to a gene: 5. The CDR3 is 14 amino acids. The CDR3 DNA reads TGTGCCAGCAGTTTAGTAACAGGGGATTACGAGCAGTACTTC. Its translation: CASSLVTGDYEQYF.

This clone appeared once. The V gene is TRBV2, the J gene TRBJ1-2; D gene unclear. Trimming stripped 2 bases from V and 5 bases from J, with 9 bases between. Germline V gives CDR1 SNHLY, CDR2 FYNNEI. CDR3 length equals 13 residues. CDR3 DNA: TGTGCCAGCAGTGAATGGACTCAGTATGGCTACACCTTC. Protein: CASSEWTQYGYTF.

The J gene is TRBJ1-6, the V gene TRBV7-9; D not resolved. Between the trimmed V and J ends, which lost 1 base and 5 bases, there was a span of 6 bases. Looked up from germline, CDR1 is SEHNR and CDR2 is FQNEAQ (reference sequence). The CDR3 has 14 residues. CDR3 coding DNA: TGTGCCAGCAGCTTAGGGCAGCATAATTCACCCCTCCACTTT. Translation: CASSLGQHNSPLHF.

The gene calls are TRBV11-3 and TRBJ2-2; D not certain. Germline V gives CDR1 SGHNT, CDR2 YENEEA. Trimming took off 2 bases at V and 1 base at J, with 2 bases between the two ends. The CDR3 loop spans 13 amino acids. The CDR3 region has the DNA TGTGCCAGCAGCTTACAGAACACCGGGGAGCTGTTTTTT. It encodes CASSLQNTGELFF.

The rearrangement links TRBV29-1 to TRBJ2-1, with a possible D match to TRBD1 (5 bases). The CDR3 has 13 amino acids. V shed 4 bases and J shed 3 bases, with 10 bases lying between them. CDR1 is SQVTM, CDR2 ANQGSEA, per germline. The CDR3 here is CSVAQVLYNEQFF. DNA for the CDR3: TGCAGCGTTGCACAGGTCCTCTACAATGAGCAGTTCTTC.

The CDR3 nucleotides are TGTGCCAGCAGCGACGGGACTGTTAACGGCTATGGCTACACCTTC. Protein sequence: CASSDGTVNGYGYTF. This chain uses TRBV5-4 with TRBJ1-2; D is perhaps TRBD1 (5 bases). Trimming pared 4 bases from V and 4 bases from J, leaving 17 bases between. From germline, CDR1 is SGHNT and CDR2 YYREEE (reference sequence). The CDR3 totals 15 residues.

This clone has a handful of counts. For the CDR3, the DNA is TGCAGCGTCGGTAGGGTGGATACGCAGTATTTT. This gives the protein CSVGRVDTQYF. The chain combines TRBV29-1 with TRBJ2-3; no definite D call. V lost 6 bases to trimming and J lost 6 bases, with 10 bases between them. CDR3 length: 11 residues. Germline V gene data show CDR1 as SQVTM and CDR2 as ANQGSEA.

This clone was picked up a small number of times. The J gene is TRBJ1-4, the V gene TRBV7-9; D is undetermined. The CDR3 runs 13 residues. Per the germline V gene, CDR1 is SEHNR and CDR2 is FQNEAQ (reference sequence). Between the trimmed V and J ends, which lost 1 base and 7 bases, there was a span of 7 bases. CDR3 sequence: CASSLDPGEKLFF. CDR3 DNA: TGTGCCAGCAGCTTAGATCCCGGTGAAAAACTGTTTTTT.

This clone appeared a single time. The chain employs TRBV29-1 and TRBJ2-7; TRBD1 or TRBD2 may be the D gene (5 bases each). CDR1 is SQVTM and CDR2 is ANQGSEA in the germline V gene. CDR3 size: 13 residues. V lost 4 bases, J lost 1 base, and 11 bases lay in between. CDR3 protein: CSVVQGPSYEQYF. CDR3 DNA sequence: TGCAGCGTTGTGCAGGGACCTTCCTACGAGCAGTACTTC.

The chain employs TRBV30 and TRBJ1-1, with unresolved D. Deletions cut 7 bases from V and 2 bases from J, with 14 bases between. In germline, CDR1 is GTSNPN, CDR2 SVGIG (reference sequence). This CDR3 is 13 amino acids long. The CDR3 DNA reads TGTGCCTCGACCCCAGGAAGCAACACTGAAGCTTTCTTT. Translated: CASTPGSNTEAFF.

There are a few counts of this clone. V and J are TRBV9 and TRBJ2-1; D gene unclear. V was clipped by 2 bases and J by 8 bases, with 8 bases between them. The CDR3 length is 12 residues. Looked up from germline, CDR1 is SGDLS and CDR2 is YYNGEE. The CDR3 DNA sequence: TGTGCCAGCAGCGTCTCCCGAGATGAGCAGTTCTTC. Its protein is CASSVSRDEQFF.

The chain carries TRBV30 and TRBJ1-5, with D possibly matching TRBD1 (5 bases). Between the trimmed V and J ends, which lost 0 bases and 6 bases, there was a span of 15 bases. The CDR3 is made up of 15 amino acids. The germline V gene encodes CDR1 GTSNPN and CDR2 SVGIG (reference sequence). Here the CDR3 reads CAWSVGAGRGQPQHF. Written as DNA, the CDR3 is TGTGCCTGGAGTGTGGGCGCGGGGCGAGGTCAGCCCCAGCATTTT.

V and J are TRBV5-1 and TRBJ2-1, with TRBD2 matching over 7 bases. The junction had 7 bases not matched to a gene; V was cut back by 4 bases and J by 0 bases. The CDR3 contains 16 residues. CDR1 is SGHRS and CDR2 is YFSETQ in the germline V gene. The DNA for the CDR3 is TGCGCCAGCAGCAGGGAGGGGATGGGCTCCTACAATGAGCAGTTCTTC. Protein product: CASSREGMGSYNEQFF.

A note on this clone: An end of the junction does not agree with germline; a read error may underlie this. The sample carries other DNA sequences with the same CDR3. The V call is TRBV29-1, the J call TRBJ2-3, with 8 bases fitting TRBD2. Per germline, CDR1 SQVTM and CDR2 ANQGSEA. The CDR3 loop spans 15 amino acids. For the CDR3, the DNA is TGCAGCGTTGAAGTAGCGGGGATTAGCACAGATACACAGTATTTT. It encodes CSVEVAGISTDTQYF.

A few counts support this clone. V and J are TRBV6-5 and TRBJ1-2; D not certain. V dropped 2 bases and J dropped 8 bases, with 12 bases sitting between them. Germline-derived CDR1 and CDR2 are MNHEY and SVGAGI. There are 13 residues in the CDR3. Here the CDR3 reads CASSYRAQRGYTF. The CDR3, as DNA: TGTGCCAGCAGTTACAGGGCCCAACGGGGCTACACCTTC.

CDR3 amino acids: CASSYRRRNTEAFF. DNA for the CDR3: TGTGCCAGCAGTTACCGGCGGAGGAACACTGAAGCTTTCTTT. The chain carries TRBV6-5 and TRBJ1-1; D remains unclear. The CDR3 totals 14 residues. Trimming took 2 bases from V and 1 from J, leaving 8 bases between them. Germline V lookup: CDR1 MNHEY, CDR2 SVGAGI.

The chain links TRBV11-2 to TRBJ2-7; 10 positions agree with TRBD1. The length of the CDR3 is 15 residues. The V gene's germline CDR1 is SGHAT and CDR2 FQNNGV. V shed 2 bases and J 1 base; nucleotides not matched to a gene: 2. As DNA, the CDR3 is TGTGCCAGCAGCTTAAGGGACAGGGGTTCCTACGAGCAGTACTTC. Its protein is CASSLRDRGSYEQYF.

V gene TRBV10-3 combines with J gene TRBJ1-6; TRBD1 might be the D (6 bases). Germline CDR1 reads ENHRY; CDR2 reads SYGVKD. This CDR3 region has 15 residues. Trimming shortened V by 3 bases and J by 8 bases, and 14 bases separated the two germline ends. The CDR3 region is CAISETGGRDSPLHF. For the CDR3, the DNA is TGTGCCATCAGTGAAACGGGGGGCCGGGATTCACCCCTCCACTTT.

This rearrangement joins TRBV27 to TRBJ1-5; D possibly corresponds to TRBD1 (6 bases). The germline V and J ends were trimmed by 6 bases and 0 bases, with 18 bases remaining between them. The CDR3 has 17 amino acids. The germline V gene has CDR1 MNHEY and CDR2 SMNVEV (reference sequence). The CDR3 loop is CASSPLRGKYSNQPQHF. The CDR3 nucleotides read TGTGCCAGCAGCCCCCTTAGGGGGAAATATAGCAATCAGCCCCAGCATTTT.

The rearrangement links TRBV30 to TRBJ1-1; weak D call: TRBD1 (6 bases). The CDR3 length is 13 residues. The germline gives CDR1 GTSNPN, CDR2 SVGIG (reference sequence). Trimming pared 0 bases from V and 6 bases from J, leaving 11 bases between. The CDR3 sequence: CAWSVGAEAEAFF. The DNA for the CDR3 is TGTGCCTGGAGTGTGGGGGCCGAGGCTGAAGCTTTCTTT.

The J gene is TRBJ1-2, the V gene TRBV7-9; D call uncertain. Trimming took off 1 base at V and 5 bases at J, with 5 bases between the two ends. The CDR3 runs 12 residues. The germline CDR1 and CDR2 sequences are SEHNR and FQNEAQ (reference sequence). The CDR3 spells CASSLVQYGYTF. In nucleotides, the CDR3 is TGTGCCAGCAGCTTAGTCCAATATGGCTACACCTTC.

The V gene is TRBV6-6, the J gene TRBJ2-5, with D maybe TRBD2 (6 bases). The germline CDR1 and CDR2 sequences are MNHNY and SVGAGI (reference sequence). Trimming removed 2 bases at V and 5 bases at J, with 6 bases between. The CDR3 contains 12 residues. The CDR3 here is CASSYRGETQYF. DNA of the CDR3: TGTGCCAGCAGTTACCGGGGGGAGACCCAGTACTTC.

The chain couples TRBV9 to TRBJ2-3, with D possibly being TRBD1 (6 bases). The CDR3 is 14 residues long. CDR1 SGDLS and CDR2 YYNGEE come from the germline V gene. The V end was cut by 3 bases, the J end by 1 base, with 9 bases between. CDR3 amino acids: CASSASGGTDTQYF. The CDR3 nucleotides are TGTGCCAGCAGCGCATCAGGGGGCACAGATACGCAGTATTTT.

This rearrangement joins TRBV5-1 to TRBJ1-1; 7 bases align to TRBD1. Unmatched junction bases numbered 4, after V lost 4 bases and J lost 1 base. This CDR3 spans 14 amino acids. CDR1 and CDR2 (germline): SGHRS, YFSETQ. CDR3 protein: CASSAAGGNTEAFF. The CDR3 nucleotides read TGCGCCAGCAGCGCCGCAGGGGGGAACACTGAAGCTTTCTTT.

This clone turned up a few times. This chain links TRBV4-2 with TRBJ1-5; D is undetermined. The CDR3 is 15 amino acids. Germline CDR1 LGHNA, CDR2 YNFKEQ. The V gene lost 1 base and the J gene lost 7 bases, with 14 bases spanning the gap. CDR3: CASSQVANSFQPQHF. In nucleotides, the CDR3 is TGTGCCAGCAGCCAAGTCGCAAACAGTTTCCAGCCCCAGCATTTT.

This clone is a singleton in its sample. This rearrangement joins TRBV30 to TRBJ1-1; D gene ambiguous. The CDR3 loop spans 15 amino acids. V gave up 1 base and J gave up 0 bases, with 12 bases separating them. From germline, CDR1 is GTSNPN and CDR2 SVGIG (reference sequence). The CDR3 DNA reads TGTGCCTGGAGTGACTGGCGAAGAATGAACACTGAAGCTTTCTTT. Protein: CAWSDWRRMNTEAFF.

The chain recombines TRBV6-5 with TRBJ1-5; no clear D gene. The CDR3 contains 13 residues. Between the trimmed V and J ends, which lost 5 bases and 2 bases, there was a span of 7 bases. The germline CDR1 and CDR2 sequences are MNHEY and SVGAGI. The CDR3 coding sequence is TGTGCCAGCAGTGCGTGGGGCAATCAGCCCCAGCATTTT. It encodes CASSAWGNQPQHF.

The table lists this clone with a count of one. In the same sample, other DNA sequences code for this CDR3. V and J are TRBV6-5 and TRBJ1-6; D perhaps matches TRBD1 (6 bases). V was pared by 5 bases and J by 6 bases, with 8 bases between. This CDR3 region has 13 residues. Germline V gene sequence: CDR1 MNHEY, CDR2 SVGAGI. DNA of the CDR3: TGTGCCAGCAGTCCACAGGGTAATTCACCCCTCCACTTT. As protein: CASSPQGNSPLHF.

The rearrangement links TRBV5-1 to TRBJ2-2; 8 bases agree with TRBD2. Germline trimming cut 5 bases from V and 1 base from J; bases unmatched to any gene: 7. The length of the CDR3 is 16 residues. Per the germline V gene, CDR1 is SGHRS and CDR2 is YFSETQ. As DNA, the CDR3 is TGCGCCAGCAGGGCGCCGGGACTAGGGAACACCGGGGAGCTGTTTTTT. Protein sequence: CASRAPGLGNTGELFF.